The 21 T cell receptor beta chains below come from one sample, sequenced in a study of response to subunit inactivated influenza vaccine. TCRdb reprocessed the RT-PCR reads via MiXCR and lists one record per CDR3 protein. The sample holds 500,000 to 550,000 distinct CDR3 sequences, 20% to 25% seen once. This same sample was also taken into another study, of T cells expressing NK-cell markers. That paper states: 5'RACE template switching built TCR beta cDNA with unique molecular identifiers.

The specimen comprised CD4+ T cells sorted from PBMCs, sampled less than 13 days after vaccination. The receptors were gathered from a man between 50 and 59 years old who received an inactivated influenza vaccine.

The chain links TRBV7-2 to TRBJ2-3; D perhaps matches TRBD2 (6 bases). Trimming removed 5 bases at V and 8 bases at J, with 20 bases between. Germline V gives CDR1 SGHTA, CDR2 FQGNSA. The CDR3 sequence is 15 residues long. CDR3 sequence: CASSLLTSTAGTQYF. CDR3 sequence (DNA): TGTGCCAGCAGCCTATTGACTAGTACCGCAGGTACGCAGTATTTT.

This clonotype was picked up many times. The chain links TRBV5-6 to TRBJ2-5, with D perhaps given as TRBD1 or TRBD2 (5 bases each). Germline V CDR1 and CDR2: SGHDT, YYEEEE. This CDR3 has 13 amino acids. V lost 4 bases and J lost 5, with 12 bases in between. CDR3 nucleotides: TGTGCCAGCAGCGGGGGTTCGTGGGAGACCCAGTACTTC. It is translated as CASSGGSWETQYF.

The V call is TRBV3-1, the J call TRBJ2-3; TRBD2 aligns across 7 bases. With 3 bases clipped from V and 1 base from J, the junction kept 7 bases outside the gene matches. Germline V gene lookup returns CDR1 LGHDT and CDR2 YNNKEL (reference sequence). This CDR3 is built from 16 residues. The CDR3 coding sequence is TGTGCCAGCAGCCATCTCGGGGCGGGGGGCACAGATACGCAGTATTTT. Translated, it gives CASSHLGAGGTDTQYF.

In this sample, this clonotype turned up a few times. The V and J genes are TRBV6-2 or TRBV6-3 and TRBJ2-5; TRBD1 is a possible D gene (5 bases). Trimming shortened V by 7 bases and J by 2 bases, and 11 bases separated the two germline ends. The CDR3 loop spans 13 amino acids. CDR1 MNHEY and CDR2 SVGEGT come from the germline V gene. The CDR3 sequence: CASKRTQQETQYF. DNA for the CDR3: TGTGCCAGCAAACGGACACAGCAAGAGACCCAGTACTTC.

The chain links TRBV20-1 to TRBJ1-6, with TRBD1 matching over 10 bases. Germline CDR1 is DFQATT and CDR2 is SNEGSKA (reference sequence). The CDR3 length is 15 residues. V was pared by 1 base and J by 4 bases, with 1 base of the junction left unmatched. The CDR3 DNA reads TGCAGTGCTAGAGGGACAGGGGGATATAATTCACCCCTCCACTTT. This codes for CSARGTGGYNSPLHF.

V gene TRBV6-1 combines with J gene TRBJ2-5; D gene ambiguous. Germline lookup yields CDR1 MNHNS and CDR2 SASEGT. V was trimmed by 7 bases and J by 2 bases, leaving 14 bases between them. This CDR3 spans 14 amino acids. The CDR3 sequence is CASTINSRQETQYF. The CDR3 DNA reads TGTGCCAGCACAATAAACTCAAGACAAGAGACCCAGTACTTC.

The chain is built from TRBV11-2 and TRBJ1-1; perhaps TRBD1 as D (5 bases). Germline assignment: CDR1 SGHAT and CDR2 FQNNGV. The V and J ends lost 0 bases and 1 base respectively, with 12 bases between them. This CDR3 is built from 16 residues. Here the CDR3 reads CASSLDRAGRNTEAFF. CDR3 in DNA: TGTGCCAGCAGCTTAGATCGGGCAGGGAGGAACACTGAAGCTTTCTTT.

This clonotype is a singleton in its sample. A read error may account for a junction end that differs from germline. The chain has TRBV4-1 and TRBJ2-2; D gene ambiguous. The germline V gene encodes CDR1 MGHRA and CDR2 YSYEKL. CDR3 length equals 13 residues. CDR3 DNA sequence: TGCGCCATCAGCCAAGATAGGACCGGGGAGCTGTTTTTT. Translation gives CAISQDRTGELFF.

Here the CDR3 reads CASSQDRGSGYGYTF. For the CDR3, the DNA is TGCGCCAGCAGCCAAGACAGGGGATCGGGCTATGGCTACACCTTC. The rearrangement links TRBV4-3 to TRBJ1-2; D may be TRBD1 (6 bases). V was cut by 0 bases and J by 4 bases, with 12 bases left in between. The CDR3 contains 15 residues. Germline V gene data show CDR1 as LGHNA and CDR2 as YSLEER.

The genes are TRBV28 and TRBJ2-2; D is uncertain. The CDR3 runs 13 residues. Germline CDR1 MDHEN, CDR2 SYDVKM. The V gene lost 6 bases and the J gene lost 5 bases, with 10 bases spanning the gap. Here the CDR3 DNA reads TGTGCCAGCAGGATCAGACTGACCGGGGAGCTGTTTTTT. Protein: CASRIRLTGELFF.

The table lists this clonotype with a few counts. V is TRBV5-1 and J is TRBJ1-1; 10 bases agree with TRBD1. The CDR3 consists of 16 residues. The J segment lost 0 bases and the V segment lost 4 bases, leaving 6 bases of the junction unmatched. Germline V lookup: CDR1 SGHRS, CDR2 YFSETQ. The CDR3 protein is CASSLRTGGLNTEAFF. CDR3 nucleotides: TGCGCCAGCAGCCTGCGGACAGGGGGGCTGAACACTGAAGCTTTCTTT.

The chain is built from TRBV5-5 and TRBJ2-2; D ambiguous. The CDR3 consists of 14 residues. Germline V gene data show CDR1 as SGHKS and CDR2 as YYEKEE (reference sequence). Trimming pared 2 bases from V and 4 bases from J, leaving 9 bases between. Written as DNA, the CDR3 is TGTGCCAGCAGCTTATTAGATATCACCGGGGAGCTGTTTTTT. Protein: CASSLLDITGELFF.

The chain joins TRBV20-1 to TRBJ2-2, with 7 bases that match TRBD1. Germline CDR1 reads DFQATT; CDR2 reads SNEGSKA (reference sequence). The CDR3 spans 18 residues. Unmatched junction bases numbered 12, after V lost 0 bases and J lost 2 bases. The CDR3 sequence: CSARDRYSWDSNTGELFF. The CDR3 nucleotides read TGCAGTGCTAGAGATAGATATTCTTGGGACAGTAACACCGGGGAGCTGTTTTTT.

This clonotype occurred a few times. CDR3 bases: TGTGCCATCAGTGAGGACAGCCGTGAAAAACTGTTTTTT. Its translation is CAISEDSREKLFF. This chain joins TRBV10-3 and TRBJ1-4, with a tentative D call TRBD1 (5 bases). The CDR3 spans 13 residues. The V end was cut by 2 bases, the J end by 7 bases, with 8 bases between. The V gene's germline CDR1 is ENHRY and CDR2 SYGVKD.

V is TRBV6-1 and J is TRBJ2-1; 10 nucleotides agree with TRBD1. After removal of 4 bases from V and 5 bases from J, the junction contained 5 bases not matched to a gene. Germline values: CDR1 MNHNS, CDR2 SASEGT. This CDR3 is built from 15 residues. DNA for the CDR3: TGTGCCAGCAGTGTGACAGGGGGCGACCACAATGAGCAGTTCTTC. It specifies CASSVTGGDHNEQFF.

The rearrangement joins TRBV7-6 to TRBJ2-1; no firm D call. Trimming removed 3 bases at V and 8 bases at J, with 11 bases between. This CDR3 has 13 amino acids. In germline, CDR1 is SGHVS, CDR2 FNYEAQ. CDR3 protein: CASSFNSFYEQFF. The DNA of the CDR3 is TGTGCCAGCAGCTTTAATAGTTTCTATGAGCAGTTCTTC.

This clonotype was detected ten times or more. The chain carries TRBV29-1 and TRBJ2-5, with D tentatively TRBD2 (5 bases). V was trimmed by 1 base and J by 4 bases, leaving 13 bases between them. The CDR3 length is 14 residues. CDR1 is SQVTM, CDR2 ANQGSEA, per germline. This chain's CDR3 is CSVEGGGFGETQYF. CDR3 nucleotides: TGCAGCGTTGAAGGTGGAGGTTTTGGAGAGACCCAGTACTTC. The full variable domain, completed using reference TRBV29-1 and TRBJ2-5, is SAVISQKPSRDICQRGTSLTIQCQVDSQVTMMFWYRQQPGQSLTLIATANQGSEATYESGFVIDKFPISRPNLTFSTLTVSNMSPEDSSIYLCSVEGGGFGETQYFGPGTRLLVL.

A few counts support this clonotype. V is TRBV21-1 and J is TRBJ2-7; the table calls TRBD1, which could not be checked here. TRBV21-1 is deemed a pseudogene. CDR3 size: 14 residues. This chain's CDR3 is CASSAFDRAGEQYF. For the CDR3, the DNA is TGTGCCAGCAGCGCATTCGACAGGGCGGGGGAGCAGTACTTC.

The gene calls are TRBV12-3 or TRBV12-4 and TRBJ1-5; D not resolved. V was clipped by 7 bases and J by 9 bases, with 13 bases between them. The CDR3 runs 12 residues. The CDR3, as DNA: TGTGCCAGCAACCCCGGTGGAGGGCCCCAGCATTTT. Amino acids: CASNPGGGPQHF.

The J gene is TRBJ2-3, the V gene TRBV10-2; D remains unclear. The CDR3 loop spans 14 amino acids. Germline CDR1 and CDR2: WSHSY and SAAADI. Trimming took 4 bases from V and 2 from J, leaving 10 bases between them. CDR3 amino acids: CASSGMLSTDTQYF. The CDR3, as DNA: TGCGCCAGCAGTGGGATGTTATCCACAGATACGCAGTATTTT.

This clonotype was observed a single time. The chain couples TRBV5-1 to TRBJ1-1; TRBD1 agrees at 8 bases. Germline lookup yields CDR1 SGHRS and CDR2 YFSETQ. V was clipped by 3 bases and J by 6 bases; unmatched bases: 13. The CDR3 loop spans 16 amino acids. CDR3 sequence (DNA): TGCGCCAGCAGCTCAGGACAGGGTAGGCCCTGGGCTGAAGCTTTCTTT. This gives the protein CASSSGQGRPWAEAFF.